These 10 T cell receptor beta chains share one sample of origin, sequenced in a study of graft-versus-host responses after intestinal transplantation. These receptors' targets are unknown. Repertoires were generated with immunoSEQ multiplex PCR, while TCRdb's copy carries only in-frame clones and drops some. The sample contains approximately 68,000 clones, 90% of which appear only once. This sample comprised unstimulated CD8+ T cells sorted from spleen or lymph node cells, obtained before transplant. The source is a human donor who was the organ donor for an intestinal transplant.

This chain connects TRBV5-6 to TRBJ1-5; possible D gene TRBD1, 6 bases. The V gene lost 1 base and the J gene lost 11 bases, with 16 bases spanning the gap. Germline CDR1 is SGHDT and CDR2 is YYEEEE. The CDR3 is 14 amino acids. This CDR3 reads CASSLTGTQPSQHF. The DNA of the CDR3 is TGTGCCAGCAGCTTGACCGGGACACAACCTTCCCAGCATTTT.

The chain carries TRBV20-1 and TRBJ1-1; D uncertain. V was shortened by 0 bases and J by 7 bases, with 3 bases between the two germline ends. Germline-derived CDR1 and CDR2 are DFQATT and SNEGSKA (reference sequence). The CDR3 has 10 residues. CDR3 sequence reads: CSARDSEAFF. The DNA for the CDR3 is TGCAGTGCTAGAGACAGTGAAGCTTTCTTT.

This clone was detected only once. The chain has TRBV6-5 and TRBJ1-1; D remains unclear. Trimming took 2 bases from V and 5 from J, leaving 6 bases between them. CDR1 and CDR2 (germline): MNHEY, SVGAGI. This CDR3 region has 12 residues. CDR3 sequence: CASSYGRTEAFF. For the CDR3, the DNA is TGTGCCAGCAGTTACGGTCGGACTGAAGCTTTCTTT.

J is TRBJ2-3 and V is TRBV19; 8 bases line up with TRBD2. The V segment lost 5 bases and the J segment 2 bases; nucleotides outside the gene matches: 6. Looked up from germline, CDR1 is LNHDA and CDR2 is SQIVND (reference sequence). The CDR3 has 15 residues. Here the CDR3 DNA reads TGTGCCAGTAGTTTCTTGACTAGCGACACAGATACGCAGTATTTT. Its protein is CASSFLTSDTDTQYF.

The chain recombines TRBV4-1 with TRBJ2-6; D uncertain. Germline lookup yields CDR1 MGHRA and CDR2 YSYEKL. V lost 3 bases to trimming and J lost 2 bases, with 5 bases between them. The CDR3 extends over 14 amino acids. CDR3 nucleotide sequence: TGCGCCAGCAGCCACAGTACTGGGGCCAACGTCCTGACTTTC. It yields the protein CASSHSTGANVLTF.

The V and J genes are TRBV7-8 and TRBJ1-4; D perhaps matches TRBD1 (5 bases). The CDR3 runs to 18 residues. V gave up 5 bases and J gave up 0 bases, with 19 bases separating them. CDR1 and CDR2 from the germline V gene are SGHVS and FQNEAQ. DNA for the CDR3: TGTGCCAGCAGCCCTCCCAAGGGGCAGTCTCCAACTAATGAAAAACTGTTTTTT. Its translation: CASSPPKGQSPTNEKLFF.

J is TRBJ2-1 and V is TRBV27, with 7 bases fitting TRBD1. The CDR3 totals 14 residues. V dropped 5 bases and J dropped 4; count of bases not matched to a gene: 5. Germline V gene sequence: CDR1 MNHEY, CDR2 SMNVEV (reference sequence). The DNA for the CDR3 is TGTGCCAGCAGTATTGACAGGGCGTACAATGAGCAGTTCTTC. Its translation is CASSIDRAYNEQFF.

The rearrangement uses TRBV6-4 and TRBJ2-5; 7 bases are shared with TRBD1. J was trimmed by 5 bases and V by 3 bases; bases with no gene match: 12. Germline CDR1 reads MRHNA; CDR2 reads SNTAGT. The CDR3 extends over 16 amino acids. The CDR3 sequence: CASSETGTARRETQYF. CDR3 nucleotides: TGTGCCAGCAGTGAAACTGGGACAGCTAGGCGGGAGACCCAGTACTTC.

The chain combines TRBV7-2 with TRBJ1-1; D may be TRBD1 (6 bases). CDR1 is SGHTA and CDR2 is FQGNSA in the germline V gene. The CDR3 has 15 amino acids. V lost 4 bases and J lost 3, with 15 bases in between. CDR3 residues: CASSYIQTGDTEAFF. For the CDR3, the DNA is TGTGCCAGCAGCTACATCCAGACAGGAGACACTGAAGCTTTCTTT. The whole variable domain, remainder taken from reference TRBV7-2 and TRBJ1-1, is GAGVSQSPSNKVTEKGKDVELRCDPISGHTALYWYRQSLGQGLEFLIYFQGNSAPDKSGLPSDRFSAERTGGSVSTLTIQRTQQEDSAVYLCASSYIQTGDTEAFFGQGTRLTVV.

The chain links TRBV2 to TRBJ2-7; 7 nucleotides match TRBD2. Germline loops: CDR1 SNHLY, CDR2 FYNNEI. V lost 3 bases and J lost 1; bases outside the gene matches: 6. There are 15 residues in the CDR3. The CDR3 DNA sequence: TGTGCCAGCAGTGATCCCAGCGGGGAGTCCTACGAGCAGTACGTC. This gives the protein CASSDPSGESYEQYV.